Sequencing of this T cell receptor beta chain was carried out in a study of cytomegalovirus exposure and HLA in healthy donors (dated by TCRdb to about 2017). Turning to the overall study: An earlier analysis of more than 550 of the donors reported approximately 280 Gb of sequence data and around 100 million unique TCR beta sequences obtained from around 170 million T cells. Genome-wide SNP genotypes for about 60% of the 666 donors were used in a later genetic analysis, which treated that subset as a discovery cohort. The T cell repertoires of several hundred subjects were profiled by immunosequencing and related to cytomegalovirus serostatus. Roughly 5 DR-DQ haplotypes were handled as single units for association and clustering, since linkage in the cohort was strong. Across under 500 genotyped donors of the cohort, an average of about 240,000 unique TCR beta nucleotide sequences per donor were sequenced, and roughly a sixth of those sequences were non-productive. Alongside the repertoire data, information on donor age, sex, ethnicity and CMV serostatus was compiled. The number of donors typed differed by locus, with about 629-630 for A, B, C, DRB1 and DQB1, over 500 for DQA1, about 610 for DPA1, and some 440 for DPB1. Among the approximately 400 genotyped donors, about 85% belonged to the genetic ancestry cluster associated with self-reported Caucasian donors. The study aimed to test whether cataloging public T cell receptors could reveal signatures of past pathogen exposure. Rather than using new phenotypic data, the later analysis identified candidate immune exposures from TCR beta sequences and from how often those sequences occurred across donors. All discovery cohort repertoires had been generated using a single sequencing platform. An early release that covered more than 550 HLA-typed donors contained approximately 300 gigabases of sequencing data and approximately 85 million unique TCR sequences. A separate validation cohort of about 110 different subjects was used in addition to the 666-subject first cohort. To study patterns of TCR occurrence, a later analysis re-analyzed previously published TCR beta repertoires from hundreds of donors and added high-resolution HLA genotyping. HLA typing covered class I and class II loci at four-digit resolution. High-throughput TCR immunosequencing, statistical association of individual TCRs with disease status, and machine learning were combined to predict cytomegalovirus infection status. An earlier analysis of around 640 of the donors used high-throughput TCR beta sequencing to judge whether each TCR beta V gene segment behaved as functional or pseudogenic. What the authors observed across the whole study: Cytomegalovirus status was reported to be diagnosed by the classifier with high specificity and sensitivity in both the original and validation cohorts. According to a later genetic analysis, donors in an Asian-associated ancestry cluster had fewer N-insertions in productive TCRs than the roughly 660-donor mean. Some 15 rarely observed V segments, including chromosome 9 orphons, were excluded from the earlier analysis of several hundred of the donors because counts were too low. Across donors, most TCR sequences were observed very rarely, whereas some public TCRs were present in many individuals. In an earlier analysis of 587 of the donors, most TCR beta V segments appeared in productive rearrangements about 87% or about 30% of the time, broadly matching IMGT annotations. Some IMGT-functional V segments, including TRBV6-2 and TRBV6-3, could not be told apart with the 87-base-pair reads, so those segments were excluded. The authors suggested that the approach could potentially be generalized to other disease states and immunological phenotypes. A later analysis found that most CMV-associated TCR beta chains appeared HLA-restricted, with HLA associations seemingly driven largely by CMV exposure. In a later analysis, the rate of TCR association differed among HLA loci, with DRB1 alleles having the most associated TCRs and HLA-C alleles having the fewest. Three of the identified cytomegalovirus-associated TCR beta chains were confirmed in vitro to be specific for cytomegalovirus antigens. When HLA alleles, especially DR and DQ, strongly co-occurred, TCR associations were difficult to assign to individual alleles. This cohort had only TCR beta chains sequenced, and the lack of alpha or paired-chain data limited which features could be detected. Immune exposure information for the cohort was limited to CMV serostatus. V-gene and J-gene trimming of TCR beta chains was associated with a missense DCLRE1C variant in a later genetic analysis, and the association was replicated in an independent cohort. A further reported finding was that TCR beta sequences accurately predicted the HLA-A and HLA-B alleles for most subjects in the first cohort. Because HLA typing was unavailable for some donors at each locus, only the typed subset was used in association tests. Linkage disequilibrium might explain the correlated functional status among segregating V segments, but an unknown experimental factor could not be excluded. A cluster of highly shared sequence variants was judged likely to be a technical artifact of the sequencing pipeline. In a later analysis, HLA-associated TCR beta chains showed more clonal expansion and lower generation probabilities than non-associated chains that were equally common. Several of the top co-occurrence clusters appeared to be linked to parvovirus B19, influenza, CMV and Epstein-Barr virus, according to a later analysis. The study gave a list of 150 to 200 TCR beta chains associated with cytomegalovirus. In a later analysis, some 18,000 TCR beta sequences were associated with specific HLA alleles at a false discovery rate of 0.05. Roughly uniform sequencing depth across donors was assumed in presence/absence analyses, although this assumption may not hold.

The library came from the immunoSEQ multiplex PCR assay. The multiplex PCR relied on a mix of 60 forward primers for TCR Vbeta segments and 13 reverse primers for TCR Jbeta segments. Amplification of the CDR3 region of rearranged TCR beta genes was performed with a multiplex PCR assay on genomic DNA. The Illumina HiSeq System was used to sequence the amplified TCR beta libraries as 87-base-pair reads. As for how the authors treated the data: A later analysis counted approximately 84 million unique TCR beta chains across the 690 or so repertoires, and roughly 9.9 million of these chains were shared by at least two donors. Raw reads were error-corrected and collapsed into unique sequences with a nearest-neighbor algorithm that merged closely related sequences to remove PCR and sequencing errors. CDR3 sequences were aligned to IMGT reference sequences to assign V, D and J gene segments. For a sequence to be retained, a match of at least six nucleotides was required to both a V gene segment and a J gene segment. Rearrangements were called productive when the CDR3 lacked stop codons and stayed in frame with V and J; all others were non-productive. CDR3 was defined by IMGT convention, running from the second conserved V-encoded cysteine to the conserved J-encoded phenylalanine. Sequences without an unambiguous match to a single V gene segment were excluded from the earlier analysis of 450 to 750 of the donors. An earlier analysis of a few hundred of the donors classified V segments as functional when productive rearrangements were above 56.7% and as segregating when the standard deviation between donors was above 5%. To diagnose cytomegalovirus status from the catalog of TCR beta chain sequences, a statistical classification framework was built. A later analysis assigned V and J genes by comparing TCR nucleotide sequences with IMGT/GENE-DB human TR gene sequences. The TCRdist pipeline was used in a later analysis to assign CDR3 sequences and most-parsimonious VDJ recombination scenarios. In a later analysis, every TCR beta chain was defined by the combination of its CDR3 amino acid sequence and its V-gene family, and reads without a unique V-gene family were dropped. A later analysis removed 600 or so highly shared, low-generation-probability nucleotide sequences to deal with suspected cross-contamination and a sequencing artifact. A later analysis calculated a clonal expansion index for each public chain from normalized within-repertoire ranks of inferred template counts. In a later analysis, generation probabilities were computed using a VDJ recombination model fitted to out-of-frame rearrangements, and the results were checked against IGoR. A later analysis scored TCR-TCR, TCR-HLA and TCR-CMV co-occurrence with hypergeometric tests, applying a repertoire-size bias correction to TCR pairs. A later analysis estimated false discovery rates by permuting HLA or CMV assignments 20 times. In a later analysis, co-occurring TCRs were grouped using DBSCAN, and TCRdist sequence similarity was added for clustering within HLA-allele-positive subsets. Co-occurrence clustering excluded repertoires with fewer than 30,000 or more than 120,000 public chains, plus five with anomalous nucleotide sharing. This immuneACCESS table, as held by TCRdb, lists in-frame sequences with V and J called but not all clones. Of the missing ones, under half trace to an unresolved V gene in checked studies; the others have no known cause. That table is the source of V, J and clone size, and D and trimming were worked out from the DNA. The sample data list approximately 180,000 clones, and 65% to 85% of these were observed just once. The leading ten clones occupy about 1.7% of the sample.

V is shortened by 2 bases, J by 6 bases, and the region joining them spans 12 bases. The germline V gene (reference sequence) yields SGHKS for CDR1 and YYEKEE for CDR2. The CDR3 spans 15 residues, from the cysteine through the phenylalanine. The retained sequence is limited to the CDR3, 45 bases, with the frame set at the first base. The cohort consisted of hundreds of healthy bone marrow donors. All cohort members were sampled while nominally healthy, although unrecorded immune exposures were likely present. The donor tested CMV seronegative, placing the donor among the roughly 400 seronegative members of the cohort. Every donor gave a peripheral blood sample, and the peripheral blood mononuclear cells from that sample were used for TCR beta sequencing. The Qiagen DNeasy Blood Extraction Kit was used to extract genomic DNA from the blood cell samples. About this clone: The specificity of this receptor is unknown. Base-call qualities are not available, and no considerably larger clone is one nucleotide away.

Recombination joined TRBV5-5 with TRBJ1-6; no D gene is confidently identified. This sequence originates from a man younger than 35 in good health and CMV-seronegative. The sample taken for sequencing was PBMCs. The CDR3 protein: CASSFQLGSNSPLHF. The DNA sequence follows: TGTGCCAGCAGCTTCCAACTCGGTAGTAATTCACCCCTCCACTTT.